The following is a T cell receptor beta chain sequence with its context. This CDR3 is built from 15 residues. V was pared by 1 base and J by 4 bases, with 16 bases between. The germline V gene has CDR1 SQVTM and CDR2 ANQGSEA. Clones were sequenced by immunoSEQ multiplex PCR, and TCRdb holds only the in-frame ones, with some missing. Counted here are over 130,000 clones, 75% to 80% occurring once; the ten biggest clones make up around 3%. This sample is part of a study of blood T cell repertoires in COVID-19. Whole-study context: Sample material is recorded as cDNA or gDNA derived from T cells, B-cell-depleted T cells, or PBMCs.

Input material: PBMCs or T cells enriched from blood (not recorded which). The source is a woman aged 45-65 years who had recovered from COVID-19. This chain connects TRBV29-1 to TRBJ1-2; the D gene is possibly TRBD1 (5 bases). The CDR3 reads CSVEAKPDKFYGYTF. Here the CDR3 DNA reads TGCAGCGTTGAAGCGAAGCCGGACAAGTTCTATGGCTACACCTTC. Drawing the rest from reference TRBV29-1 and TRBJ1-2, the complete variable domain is SAVISQKPSRDICQRGTSLTIQCQVDSQVTMMFWYRQQPGQSLTLIATANQGSEATYESGFVIDKFPISRPNLTFSTLTVSNMSPEDSSIYLCSVEAKPDKFYGYTFGSGTRLTVV.